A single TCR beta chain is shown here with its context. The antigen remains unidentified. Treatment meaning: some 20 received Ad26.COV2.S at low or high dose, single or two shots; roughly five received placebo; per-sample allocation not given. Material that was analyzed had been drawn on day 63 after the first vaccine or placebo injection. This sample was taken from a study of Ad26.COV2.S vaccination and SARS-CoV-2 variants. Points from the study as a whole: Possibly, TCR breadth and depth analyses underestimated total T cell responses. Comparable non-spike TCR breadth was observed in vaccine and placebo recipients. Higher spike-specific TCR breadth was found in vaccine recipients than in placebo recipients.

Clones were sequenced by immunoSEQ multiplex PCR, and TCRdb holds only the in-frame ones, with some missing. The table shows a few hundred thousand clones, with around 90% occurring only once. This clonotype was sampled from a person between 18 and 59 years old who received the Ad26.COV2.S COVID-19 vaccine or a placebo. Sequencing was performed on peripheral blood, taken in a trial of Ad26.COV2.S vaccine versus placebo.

CDR3 in amino acids: CASSSGFEMNTEAFF. CDR3 DNA sequence: TGTGCCAGCAGCTCGGGGTTTGAGATGAACACTGAAGCTTTCTTT. The chain carries TRBV11-3 and TRBJ1-1, with D unclear. Per the germline V gene, CDR1 is SGHNT and CDR2 is YENEEA. The CDR3 length is 15 residues. Trimming took off 4 bases at V and 0 bases at J, with 12 bases between the two ends.